The 13 T cell receptor beta chains listed next were all sequenced from one sample in a study of cytomegalovirus exposure and HLA in healthy donors. Amplification used 60 Vbeta primers and 13 Jbeta primers. The data were produced by immunoSEQ multiplex PCR, yet TCRdb's version contains in-frame clones alone and is incomplete. The sample has 130,000 to 150,000 clones; around 84% are singletons. Sequenced sample: PBMCs. All receptors come from a boy under 10 years old in good health and CMV-seronegative.

This clone showed up just once. CDR3 DNA: TGCAGCGCCGGAGACGGAAAACTGTTTTTT. Translated: CSAGDGKLFF. The J gene is TRBJ1-4, the V gene TRBV29-1; D gene unclear. The germline V and J ends were trimmed by 7 bases and 10 bases, with 10 bases remaining between them. Germline CDR1 and CDR2: SQVTM and ANQGSEA. This CDR3 has 10 residues.

The V gene is TRBV9, the J gene TRBJ1-1; D remains ambiguous. CDR1 is SGDLS and CDR2 is YYNGEE in the germline V gene. The CDR3 covers 13 residues. Deletions cut 0 bases from V and 1 base from J, with 4 bases between. DNA for the CDR3: TGTGCCAGCAGCGTAGACGGGAACACTGAAGCTTTCTTT. Encoded protein: CASSVDGNTEAFF. The complete variable domain, with remaining parts taken from reference TRBV9 and TRBJ1-1, reads DSGVTQTPKHLITATGQRVTLRCSPRSGDLSVYWYQQSLDQGLQFLIQYYNGEERAKGNILERFSAQQFPDLHSELNLSSLELGDSALYFCASSVDGNTEAFFGQGTRLTVV.

Here the CDR3 reads CASSQEGRVNGELFF. The CDR3, as DNA: TGTGCCAGCAGCCAAGAGGGCAGGGTAAACGGGGAGCTGTTTTTT. The J gene is TRBJ2-2, the V gene TRBV4-2, with D maybe TRBD1 (5 bases). Trimming shortened V by 0 bases and J by 7 bases, and 12 bases separated the two germline ends. The germline V gene has CDR1 LGHNA and CDR2 YNFKEQ. The CDR3 contains 15 residues.

This rearrangement joins TRBV4-3 to TRBJ1-4; no clear D. V was shortened by 1 base and J by 6 bases, with 12 bases between the two germline ends. The CDR3 is made up of 15 amino acids. Germline assignment: CDR1 LGHNA and CDR2 YSLEER. In DNA, the CDR3 is TGCGCCAGCAGCCAAGTAAGAGGGCCGGATGAAAAACTGTTTTTT. It is translated as CASSQVRGPDEKLFF.

This sequence joins TRBV29-1 and TRBJ2-3, with D tentatively TRBD1 (5 bases). With 6 bases removed from V and 2 bases from J, the gap between germline ends came to 12 bases. The CDR3 has 13 amino acids. Germline CDR1 SQVTM, CDR2 ANQGSEA. CDR3 DNA: TGCAGCGTCGCGACAGCTCTCACAGATACGCAGTATTTT. It is translated as CSVATALTDTQYF.

The chain employs TRBV5-1 and TRBJ2-6, with a weak D call TRBD1 (5 bases). With 2 bases removed from V and 0 bases from J, the gap between germline ends came to 9 bases. The CDR3 covers 16 residues. Per germline, CDR1 SGHRS and CDR2 YFSETQ. The chain's CDR3 is CASSFQGTSGANVLTF. CDR3 nucleotide sequence: TGCGCCAGCAGCTTTCAGGGAACCTCTGGGGCCAACGTCCTGACTTTC. The full variable domain, completed using reference TRBV5-1 and TRBJ2-6, is KAGVTQTPRYLIKTRGQQVTLSCSPISGHRSVSWYQQTPGQGLQFLFEYFSETQRNKGNFPGRFSGRQFSNSRSEMNVSTLELGDSALYLCASSFQGTSGANVLTFGAGSRLTVL.

This clone came up once. J is TRBJ2-6 and V is TRBV7-2, with 7 bases aligning to TRBD1. This CDR3 comprises 18 residues. Germline values: CDR1 SGHTA, CDR2 FQGNSA. The V segment lost 1 base and the J segment 0 bases; nucleotides outside the gene matches: 6. CDR3 protein: CASSLVGTVSSGANVLTF. CDR3 nucleotides: TGTGCCAGCAGCTTAGTTGGGACAGTGAGCTCTGGGGCCAACGTCCTGACTTTC.

The rearrangement links TRBV7-9 to TRBJ2-1, with D hard to call. This CDR3 contains 12 residues. Looked up from germline, CDR1 is SEHNR and CDR2 is FQNEAQ (reference sequence). V dropped 1 base and J dropped 6 bases, with 4 bases sitting between them. This chain's CDR3 is CASSLDTNEQFF. DNA for the CDR3: TGTGCCAGCAGCTTAGACACCAATGAGCAGTTCTTC.

V usage is TRBV6-1 and J usage is TRBJ2-7; maybe TRBD2 (5 bases). The germline V and J ends were trimmed by 0 bases and 6 bases, with 15 bases remaining between them. From germline, CDR1 is MNHNS and CDR2 SASEGT. This CDR3 is 15 amino acids long. The chain's CDR3 is CASSEALILGGEQYF. The CDR3 DNA reads as TGTGCCAGCAGTGAAGCGCTAATACTAGGAGGCGAGCAGTACTTC.

This chain joins TRBV5-1 and TRBJ1-6; tentatively, D is TRBD1 (5 bases). The length of the CDR3 is 14 residues. The germline CDR1 and CDR2 sequences are SGHRS and YFSETQ. V was clipped by 0 bases and J by 10 bases, with 11 bases between them. As DNA, the CDR3 is TGCGCCAGCAGCTTGGGTCAGGGAAACTCACCCCTCCACTTT. It codes for CASSLGQGNSPLHF.

The V and J genes are TRBV30 and TRBJ1-6; D is unresolved. With 0 bases removed from V and 7 bases from J, the gap between germline ends came to 10 bases. CDR1 GTSNPN and CDR2 SVGIG come from the germline V gene (reference sequence). The CDR3 is 14 amino acids. The CDR3 sequence: CAWSVSHLNSPLHF. The CDR3 DNA follows: TGTGCCTGGAGTGTGTCACACCTGAATTCACCCCTCCACTTT.

This clone appeared a single time. This chain uses TRBV12-5 with TRBJ1-1; 11 nucleotides line up with TRBD1. This CDR3 has 14 residues. Germline assignment: CDR1 LGHNT and CDR2 FRNRAP. The CDR3 sequence is CAAVGTGGTYEAFF. The CDR3 DNA sequence: TGTGCCGCGGTGGGGACAGGGGGGACGTATGAAGCTTTCTTT.

The rearrangement links TRBV28 to TRBJ2-7; a possible D gene is TRBD1 (7 bases). The CDR3 runs to 19 residues. The germline CDR1 and CDR2 sequences are MDHEN and SYDVKM. V shed 1 base and J shed 3 bases, with 25 bases lying between them. CDR3 nucleotides: TGTGCCAGCAGTTTATCCCTCTTCCGCAACAGGGGACTTGTCTACGAGCAGTACTTC. Encoded protein: CASSLSLFRNRGLVYEQYF.